This T cell receptor beta chain appears in the sequencing data of a study of blood T cell repertoires in COVID-19. TCRdb's copy holds only in-frame clones and misses some; the assay was immunoSEQ multiplex PCR. The profile shows some 80,000 clones, 65% to 80% of them singletons. With 1 base removed from V and 1 base from J, the gap between germline ends came to 6 bases. Germline CDR1 and CDR2: LGHDT and YNNKEL (reference sequence). The CDR3 is 14 residues long. Sequencing was done on a sample of peripheral blood. This chain uses TRBV3-1 (or the pseudogene TRBV3-2) with TRBJ2-3; D unclear. The sequence was collected from a woman over 75 with active or convalescent COVID-19. CDR3 coding DNA: TGTGCCAGCAGCCAAGGGCAGGGCACAGATACGCAGTATTTT. This translates into CASSQGQGTDTQYF.